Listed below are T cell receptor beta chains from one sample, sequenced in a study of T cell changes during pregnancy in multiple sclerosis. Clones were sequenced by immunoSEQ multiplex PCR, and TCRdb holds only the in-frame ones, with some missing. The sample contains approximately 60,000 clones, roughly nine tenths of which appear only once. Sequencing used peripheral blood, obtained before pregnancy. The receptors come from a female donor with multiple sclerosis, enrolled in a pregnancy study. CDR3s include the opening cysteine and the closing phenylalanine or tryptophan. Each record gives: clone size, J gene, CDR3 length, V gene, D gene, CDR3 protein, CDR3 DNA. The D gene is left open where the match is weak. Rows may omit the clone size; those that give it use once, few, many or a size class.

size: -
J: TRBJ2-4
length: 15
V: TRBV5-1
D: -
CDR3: CASSLGNLAKNIQYF
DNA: TGCGCCAGCAGCTTGGGAAACTTAGCCAAAAACATTCAGTACTTC

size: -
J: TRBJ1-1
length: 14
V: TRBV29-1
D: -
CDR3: CSVEGVAGNTEAFF
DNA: TGCAGCGTCGAGGGAGTTGCCGGGAACACTGAAGCTTTCTTT

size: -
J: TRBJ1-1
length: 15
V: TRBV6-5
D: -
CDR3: CASSYGREMNTEAFF
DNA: TGTGCCAGCAGTTACGGGAGGGAAATGAACACTGAAGCTTTCTTT

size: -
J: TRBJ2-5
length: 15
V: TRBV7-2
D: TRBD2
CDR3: CASSPGLAGAGTQYF
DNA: TGTGCCAGCAGCCCCGGACTAGCGGGGGCAGGGACCCAGTACTTC

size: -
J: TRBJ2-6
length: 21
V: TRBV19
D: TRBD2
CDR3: CASSQLGLAGAAYSGANVLTF
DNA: TGTGCCAGTAGCCAACTGGGACTAGCGGGGGCCGCATACTCTGGGGCCAACGTCCTGACTTTC

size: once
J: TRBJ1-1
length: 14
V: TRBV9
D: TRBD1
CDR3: CASSRQGANTEAFF
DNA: TGTGCCAGTTCAAGACAGGGGGCGAACACTGAAGCTTTCTTT

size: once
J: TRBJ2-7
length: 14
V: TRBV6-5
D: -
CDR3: CASWNREGSYEQYF
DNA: TGTGCCAGCTGGAACAGGGAGGGGTCCTACGAGCAGTACTTC

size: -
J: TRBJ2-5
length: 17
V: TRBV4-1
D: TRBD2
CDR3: CASSQDFSGGLGETQYF
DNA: TGCGCCAGCAGCCAAGATTTCAGCGGGGGGCTAGGGGAGACCCAGTACTTC

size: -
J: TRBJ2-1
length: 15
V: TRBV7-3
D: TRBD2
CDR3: CASSFGGGAYNEQFF
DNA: TGTGCCAGCAGCTTCGGCGGGGGGGCTTACAATGAGCAGTTCTTC

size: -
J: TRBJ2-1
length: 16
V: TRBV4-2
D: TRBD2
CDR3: CASSDRGTSGGGEQFF
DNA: TGTGCCAGCAGCGACCGAGGGACTAGCGGGGGGGGTGAGCAGTTCTTC

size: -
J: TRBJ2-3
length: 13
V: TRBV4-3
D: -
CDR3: CASSQDSGDTQYF
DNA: TGCGCCAGCAGCCAAGATTCAGGAGATACGCAGTATTTT

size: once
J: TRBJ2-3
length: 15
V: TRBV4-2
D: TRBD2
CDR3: CASSPFAGGPDTQYF
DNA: TGTGCCAGCAGCCCCTTCGCGGGGGGGCCAGATACGCAGTATTTT

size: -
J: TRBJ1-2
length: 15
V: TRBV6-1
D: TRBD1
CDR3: CASNTGTGEAYGYTF
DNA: TGTGCCAGCAACACCGGGACAGGGGAGGCCTATGGCTACACCTTC

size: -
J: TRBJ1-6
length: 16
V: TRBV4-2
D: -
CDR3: CASSQVRLGVNSPLHF
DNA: TGTGCCAGCAGCCAAGTCCGACTCGGGGTTAATTCACCCCTCCACTTT

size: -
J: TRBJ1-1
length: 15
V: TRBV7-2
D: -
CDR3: CASSLDGRGLTEAFF
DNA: TGTGCCAGCAGCTTAGACGGCAGGGGCCTCACTGAAGCTTTCTTT